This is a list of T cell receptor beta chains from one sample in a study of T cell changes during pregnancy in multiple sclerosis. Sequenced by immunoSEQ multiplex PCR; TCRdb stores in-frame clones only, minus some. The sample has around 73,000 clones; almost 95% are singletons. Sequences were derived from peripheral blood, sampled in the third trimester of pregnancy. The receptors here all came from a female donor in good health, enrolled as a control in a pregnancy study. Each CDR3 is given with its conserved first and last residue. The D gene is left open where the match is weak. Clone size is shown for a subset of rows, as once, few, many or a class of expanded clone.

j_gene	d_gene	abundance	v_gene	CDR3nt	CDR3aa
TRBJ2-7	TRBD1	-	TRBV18	TGTGCCAGCTCACCAGGGACAGGGGCTAACGAGCAGTACTTC	CASSPGTGANEQYF
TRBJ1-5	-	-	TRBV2	TGTGGCAGCTTGGGCGATAGCAATCAGCCCCAGCATTTT	CGSLGDSNQPQHF
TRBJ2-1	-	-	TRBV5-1	TGCGCCAGCAGCTTCTCAACTCTACAGGGAAGGAATGAGCAGTTCTTC	CASSFSTLQGRNEQFF
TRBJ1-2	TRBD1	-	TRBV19	TGTGCCAGTAGTATAAGGTACAGGGGAAGAGCTAACTATGGCTACACCTTC	CASSIRYRGRANYGYTF
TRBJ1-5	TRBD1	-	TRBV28	TGTGCCAGCAGCCCACTAACAGGGGCTGGCAATCAGCCCCAGCATTTT	CASSPLTGAGNQPQHF
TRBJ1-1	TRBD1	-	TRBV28	TGTGCCAGCAGAATACAGGGGGCCGGCACTGAAGCTTTCTTT	CASRIQGAGTEAFF
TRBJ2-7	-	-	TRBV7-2	TGTGCCAGCAGCTCAGGGGCCAGCGGTACATACGAGCAGTACTTC	CASSSGASGTYEQYF
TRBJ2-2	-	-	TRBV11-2	TGTGCCAGCAGCTTAGATCCGGGAGCCGGGGAGCTGTTTTTT	CASSLDPGAGELFF
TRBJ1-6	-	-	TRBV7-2	TGTGCCAGCAGCTCCCCCCGGGGGAGGGATGTGTATAATTCACCCCTCCACTTT	CASSSPRGRDVYNSPLHF
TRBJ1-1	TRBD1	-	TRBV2	TGTGCCAGCATCCCTGAAGGAGGGGGCGCCGTGGCTTTCTTT	CASIPEGGGAVAFF
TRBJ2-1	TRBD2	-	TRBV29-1	TGCAGCGTTATGCGACTAGCGGAGTACAATGAGCAGTTCTTC	CSVMRLAEYNEQFF
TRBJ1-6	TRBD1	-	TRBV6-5	TGTGCCAGCAGTTCCCGCGGGGACAGGTTCGGTTCACCCCTCCACTTT	CASSSRGDRFGSPLHF
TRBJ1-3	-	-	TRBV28	TGTGCCAGCAGCGGAGGAGGAAACACCATATATTTT	CASSGGGNTIYF
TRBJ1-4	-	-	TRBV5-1	TGCGCCAGCAGCTTGGCCCGAGGACTACTTAATGAAAAACTGTTTTTT	CASSLARGLLNEKLFF
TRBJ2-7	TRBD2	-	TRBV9	TGTGCCAGCAGCCCCTGGACTAGCAACTACGAGCAGTACTTC	CASSPWTSNYEQYF
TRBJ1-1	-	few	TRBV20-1	TGCAGTGCTAAGCACCTTGAAGCTTTCTTT	CSAKHLEAFF
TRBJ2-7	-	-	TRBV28	TGTGCCAGCAGTTTAGGGCCGGTAAACGAGCAGTACTTC	CASSLGPVNEQYF
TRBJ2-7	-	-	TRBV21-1	TGTGCCAGCAGCAAAGAGGCAGGGGCCTACGAGCAGTACTTC	CASSKEAGAYEQYF
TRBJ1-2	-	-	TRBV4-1	TGCGCCAGCAGCCAAGGTGGCAGAGGGGGGGCCTATGGCTACACCTTC	CASSQGGRGGAYGYTF
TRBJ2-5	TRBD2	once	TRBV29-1	TGCAGCGTTGGGGCTAGCGGGAGGGAAGAGACCCAGTACTTC	CSVGASGREETQYF
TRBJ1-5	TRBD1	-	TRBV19	TGTGCCAGTAGTATGGGGACAGGTCATCAGCCCCAGCATTTT	CASSMGTGHQPQHF
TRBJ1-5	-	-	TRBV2	TGTGCCAGCAGTGAAGATAGAAGTTATCAGCCCCAGCATTTT	CASSEDRSYQPQHF
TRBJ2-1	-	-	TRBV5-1	TGCGCCAGCAGCTTGGCCAGCGGGCCGTCCTACAATGAGCAGTTCTTC	CASSLASGPSYNEQFF
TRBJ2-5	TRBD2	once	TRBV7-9	TGTGCCAGCAGCTTAGCGGTAGGACTAGCGGTCCAAGAGACCCAGTACTTC	CASSLAVGLAVQETQYF
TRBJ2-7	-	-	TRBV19	TGTGCCAGTAGTAACTCTAGAGGGGGCTCCTACGAGCAGTACTTC	CASSNSRGGSYEQYF
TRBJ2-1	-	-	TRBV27	TGTGCCAGCAGTTTATGGGCTCTAGCGAATGAGCAGTTCTTC	CASSLWALANEQFF
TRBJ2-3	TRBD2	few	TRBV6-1	TGTGCCAGCAGTGAGGCGGGAGGCGGGGCAGATACGCAGTATTTT	CASSEAGGGADTQYF
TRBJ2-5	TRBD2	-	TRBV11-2	TGTGCCAGCAGCTCCCTACTAGCGGGGGGGCCAGAGACCCAGTACTTC	CASSSLLAGGPETQYF
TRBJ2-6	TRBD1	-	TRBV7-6	TGTGCCAGCAGCCCTCGGGACAGGAGCTCTGGGGCCAACGTCCTGACTTTC	CASSPRDRSSGANVLTF
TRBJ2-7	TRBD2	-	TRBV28	TGTGCCAGCAGTAGCGGGGTCTCCTACGAGCAGTACTTC	CASSSGVSYEQYF
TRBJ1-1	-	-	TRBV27	TGTGCCAGCAGTTATGCGGTAGAGAACACTGAAGCTTTCTTT	CASSYAVENTEAFF
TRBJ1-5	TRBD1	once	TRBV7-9	TGTGCCAGCAGCTGGGGGACAGGGGGTAATCAGCCCCAGCATTTT	CASSWGTGGNQPQHF
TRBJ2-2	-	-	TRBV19	TGTGCCAGTAGTATTCCGGGACACAAAGCGAACACCGGGGAGCTGTTTTTT	CASSIPGHKANTGELFF
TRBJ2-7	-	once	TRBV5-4	TGTGCCAGCAGCTTCCGCGCAGGAGGGGACTACGAGCAGTACTTC	CASSFRAGGDYEQYF
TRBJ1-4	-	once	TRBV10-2	TGCGCCAGCAGTGAAACAGCAACTAATGAAAAACTGTTTTTT	CASSETATNEKLFF
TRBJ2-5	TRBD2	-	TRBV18	TGTGCCAGCTCACCAAAGGCTAGCGGGAGTACCCAGTACTTC	CASSPKASGSTQYF
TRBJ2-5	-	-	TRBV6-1	TGTGCCAGCAACGATGGAGGGGCGCCTGGAAAGACCCAGTACTTC	CASNDGGAPGKTQYF
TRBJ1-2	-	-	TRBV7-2	TGTGCCAGCAGCACGGTTTCGGGGGACTATGGCTACACCTTC	CASSTVSGDYGYTF
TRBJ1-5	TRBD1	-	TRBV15	TGTGCCACCAGCACGGGACAGGGGGATCAGCCCCAGCATTTT	CATSTGQGDQPQHF
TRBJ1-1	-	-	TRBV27	TGTGCCAGCAGTTTCCCGGACAGTCCCGAGAGAGCTTTCTTT	CASSFPDSPERAFF
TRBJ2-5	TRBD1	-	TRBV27	TGTGCCAGCAGTCGTATGGGACAGAACCAAGAGACCCAGTACTTC	CASSRMGQNQETQYF
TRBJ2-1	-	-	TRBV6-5	TGTGCCAGCAGTTCCAACAGCAATGAGCAGTTCTTC	CASSSNSNEQFF
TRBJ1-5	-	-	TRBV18	TGTGCCAGCTCACCATCAGGACAGATTAGCAATCAGCCCCAGCATTTT	CASSPSGQISNQPQHF
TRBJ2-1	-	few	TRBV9	TGTGCCAGCAGCGTAGAGGCGGGGATCGCCTACAATGAGCAGTTCTTC	CASSVEAGIAYNEQFF
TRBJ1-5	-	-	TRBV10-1	TGCGCCAGGGCGGGGAGGGCACCCGGGATGCCCCAGCATTTT	CARAGRAPGMPQHF
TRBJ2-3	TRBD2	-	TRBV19	TGTGCCAGTAGTCATAGCGGGGGACTAAGGTATACGCAGTATTTT	CASSHSGGLRYTQYF
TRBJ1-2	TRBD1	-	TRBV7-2	TGTGCCAGCAGCAGGGGACAGGATTACCCCGTGGGGGGCTACACCTTC	CASSRGQDYPVGGYTF